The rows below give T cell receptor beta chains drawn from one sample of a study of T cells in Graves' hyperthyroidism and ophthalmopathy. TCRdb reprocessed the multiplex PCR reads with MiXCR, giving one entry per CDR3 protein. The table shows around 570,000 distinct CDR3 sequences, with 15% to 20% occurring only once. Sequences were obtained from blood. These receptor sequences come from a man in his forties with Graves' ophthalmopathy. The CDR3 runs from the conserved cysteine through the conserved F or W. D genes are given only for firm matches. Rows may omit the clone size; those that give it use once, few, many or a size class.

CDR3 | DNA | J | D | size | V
CAWSVSRLGTEAFF | TGTGCCTGGAGTGTATCGAGGTTAGGGACTGAAGCTTTCTTT | TRBJ1-1 | - | many | TRBV30
CASSGDRGIFDEQFF | TGTGCCAGCAGTGGGGACAGGGGGATCTTTGATGAGCAGTTCTTC | TRBJ2-1 | TRBD1 | - | TRBV6-1
CASRPRRTTDTQYF | TGTGCCAGCAGACCCCGGAGAACGACAGATACGCAGTATTTT | TRBJ2-3 | - | few | TRBV7-2
CSVDSTDTQYF | TGCAGCGTTGACAGCACAGATACGCAGTATTTT | TRBJ2-3 | - | - | TRBV29-1
CATSIIPTRQYEQYF | TGTGCCACCAGCATAATTCCTACCCGACAGTACGAGCAGTACTTC | TRBJ2-7 | - | few | TRBV15
CATGRADQPQHF | TGTGCCACCGGTCGGGCAGATCAGCCCCAGCATTTT | TRBJ1-5 | - | many | TRBV15
CASSPDQGRKTQYF | TGTGCCAGCTCACCGGATCAGGGGAGGAAGACCCAGTACTTC | TRBJ2-5 | - | many | TRBV18
CASSAAGLALYF | TGTGCCAGCAGCGCCGCGGGACTAGCGCTCTATTTT | TRBJ2-3 | TRBD2 | - | TRBV5-4
CSARDQGGASGETQYF | TGCAGTGCTAGAGATCAGGGCGGGGCTTCGGGGGAGACCCAGTACTTC | TRBJ2-5 | - | few | TRBV20-1
CASSLYPGTEPGNEQFF | TGTGCCAGCAGCTTATATCCCGGGACAGAACCTGGTAATGAGCAGTTCTTC | TRBJ2-1 | TRBD1 | few | TRBV7-6
CASSQEADIQYF | TGTGCCAGCTCTCAAGAGGCGGACATTCAGTACTTC | TRBJ2-4 | - | many | TRBV28
CASRAGVTGELFF | TGTGCCAGCAGAGCAGGGGTGACCGGGGAGCTGTTTTTT | TRBJ2-2 | - | many | TRBV7-2
CASSEARTGGGYTF | TGTGCCAGCAGTGAAGCGAGGACAGGGGGCGGCTACACCTTC | TRBJ1-2 | TRBD1 | many | TRBV6-1
CASSSGQPNYGYTF | TGCGCCAGCAGCTCGGGACAGCCCAACTATGGCTACACCTTC | TRBJ1-2 | TRBD1 | few | TRBV5-1
CASRRAARGLAGAETQYF | TGTGCCAGCAGGAGAGCGGCGCGGGGACTAGCGGGAGCGGAGACCCAGTACTTC | TRBJ2-5 | TRBD2 | few | TRBV6-1
CASSVDGLRGQEAQYF | TGTGCCAGCAGTGTTGACGGTTTGAGGGGCCAAGAGGCCCAGTACTTC | TRBJ2-5 | - | - | TRBV11-2
CAWSVQGTGELFF | TGTGCCTGGAGTGTACAGGGCACCGGGGAGCTGTTTTTT | TRBJ2-2 | - | many | TRBV30
CASSLYSGGGNEQYF | TGCGCCAGCAGCCTCTATAGCGGGGGGGGGAACGAGCAGTACTTC | TRBJ2-7 | TRBD2 | - | TRBV5-1
CASSQDLGGRAITGELFF | TGCGCCAGCAGCCAAGATCTCGGCGGGAGGGCCATCACCGGGGAGCTGTTTTTT | TRBJ2-2 | TRBD2 | few | TRBV4-1
CASSGPPAGVYNEQFF | TGTGCCAGTAGTGGCCCCCCAGCGGGAGTTTACAATGAGCAGTTCTTC | TRBJ2-1 | TRBD2 | few | TRBV19
CASSTKGQGPNTQYF | TGTGCCAGCAGCACTAAGGGACAGGGACCTAATACGCAGTATTTT | TRBJ2-3 | TRBD1 | many | TRBV11-3
CASSPEDRGSAGELFF | TGTGCCAGCAGCCCCGAGGACAGGGGTTCGGCCGGGGAGCTGTTTTTT | TRBJ2-2 | TRBD1 | - | TRBV7-9
CASSGTTSYNEQFF | TGCGCCAGCAGCGGGACCACCTCCTACAATGAGCAGTTCTTC | TRBJ2-1 | - | many | TRBV5-1
CASTERELLADTQYF | TGTGCCAGCACTGAGCGGGAGTTGCTCGCAGATACGCAGTATTTT | TRBJ2-3 | TRBD2 | - | TRBV6-4
CSAPIRTGYNEQFF | TGCAGTGCCCCGATCAGGACAGGCTACAATGAGCAGTTCTTC | TRBJ2-1 | TRBD1 | - | TRBV20-1